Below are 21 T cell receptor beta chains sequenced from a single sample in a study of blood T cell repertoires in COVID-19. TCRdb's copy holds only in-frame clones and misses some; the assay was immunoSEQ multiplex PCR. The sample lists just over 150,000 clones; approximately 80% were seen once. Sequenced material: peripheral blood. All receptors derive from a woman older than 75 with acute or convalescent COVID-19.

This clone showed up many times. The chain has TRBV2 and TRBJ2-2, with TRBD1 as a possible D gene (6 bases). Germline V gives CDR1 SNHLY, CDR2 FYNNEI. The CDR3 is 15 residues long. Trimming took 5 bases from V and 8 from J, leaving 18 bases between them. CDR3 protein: CASSSGDTAPGELFF. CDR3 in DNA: TGTGCCAGCAGTTCTGGGGACACCGCACCGGGGGAGCTGTTTTTT.

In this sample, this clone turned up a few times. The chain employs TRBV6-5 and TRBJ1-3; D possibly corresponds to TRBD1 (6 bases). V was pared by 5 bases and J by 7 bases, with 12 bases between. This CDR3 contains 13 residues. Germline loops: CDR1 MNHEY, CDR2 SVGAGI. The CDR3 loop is CASSRRQANTIYF. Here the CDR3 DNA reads TGTGCCAGCAGTCGCCGACAGGCCAACACCATATATTTT.

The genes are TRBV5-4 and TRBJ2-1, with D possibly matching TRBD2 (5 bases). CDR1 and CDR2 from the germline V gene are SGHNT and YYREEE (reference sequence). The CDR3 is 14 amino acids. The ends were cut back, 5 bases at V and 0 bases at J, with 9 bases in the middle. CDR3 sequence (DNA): TGTGCCAGCAGGGACTTAAGCTCCTACAATGAGCAGTTCTTC. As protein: CASRDLSSYNEQFF.

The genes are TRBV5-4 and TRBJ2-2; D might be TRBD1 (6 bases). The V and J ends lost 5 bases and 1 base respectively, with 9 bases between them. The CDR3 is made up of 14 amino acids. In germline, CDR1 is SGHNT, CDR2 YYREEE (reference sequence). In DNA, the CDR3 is TGTGCCAGCAGGTCGGACAGGAACACCGGGGAGCTGTTTTTT. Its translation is CASRSDRNTGELFF.

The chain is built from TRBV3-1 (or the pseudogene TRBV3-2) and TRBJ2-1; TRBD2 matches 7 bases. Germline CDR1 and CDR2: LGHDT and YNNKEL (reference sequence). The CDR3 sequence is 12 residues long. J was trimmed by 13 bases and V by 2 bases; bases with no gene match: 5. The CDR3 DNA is TGTGCCAGCAGCCAAATAGGACTAGTACAGTTCTTC. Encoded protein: CASSQIGLVQFF.

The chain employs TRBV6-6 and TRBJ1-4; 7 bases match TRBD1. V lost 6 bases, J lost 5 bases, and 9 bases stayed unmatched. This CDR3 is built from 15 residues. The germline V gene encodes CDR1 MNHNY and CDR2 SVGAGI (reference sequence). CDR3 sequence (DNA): TGTGCCAGCAGAACCCCGGGACAGTCAAATGAAAAACTGTTTTTT. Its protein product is CASRTPGQSNEKLFF.

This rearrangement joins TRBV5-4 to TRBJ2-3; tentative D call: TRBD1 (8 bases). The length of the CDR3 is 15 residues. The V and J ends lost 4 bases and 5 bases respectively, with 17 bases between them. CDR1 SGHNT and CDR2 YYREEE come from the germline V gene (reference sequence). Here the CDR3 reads CASSPQGGDKDTQYF. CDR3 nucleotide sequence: TGTGCCAGCAGCCCACAGGGGGGGGACAAAGATACGCAGTATTTT.

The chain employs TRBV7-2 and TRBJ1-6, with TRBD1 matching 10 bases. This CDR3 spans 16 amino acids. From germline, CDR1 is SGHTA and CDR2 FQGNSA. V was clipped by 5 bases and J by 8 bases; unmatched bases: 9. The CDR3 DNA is TGTGCCAGCAGCCGCGGGACAGGGGCTAGAGATTCACCCCTCCACTTT. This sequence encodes CASSRGTGARDSPLHF. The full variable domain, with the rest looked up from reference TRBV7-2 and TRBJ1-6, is GAGVSQSPSNKVTEKGKDVELRCDPISGHTALYWYRQSLGQGLEFLIYFQGNSAPDKSGLPSDRFSAERTGGSVSTLTIQRTQQEDSAVYLCASSRGTGARDSPLHFGNGTRLTVT.

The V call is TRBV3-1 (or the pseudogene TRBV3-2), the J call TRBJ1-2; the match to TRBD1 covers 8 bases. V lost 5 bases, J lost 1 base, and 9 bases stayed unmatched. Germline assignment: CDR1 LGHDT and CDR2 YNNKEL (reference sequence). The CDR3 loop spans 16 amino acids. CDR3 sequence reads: CASSGSRGRHNYGYTF. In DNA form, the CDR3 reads TGTGCCAGCAGCGGGAGCAGGGGGCGGCATAACTATGGCTACACCTTC.

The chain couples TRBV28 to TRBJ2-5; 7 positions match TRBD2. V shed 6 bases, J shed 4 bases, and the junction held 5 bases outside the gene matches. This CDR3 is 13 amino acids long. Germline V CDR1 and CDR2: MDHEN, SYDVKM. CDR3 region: CASRGGRRETQYF. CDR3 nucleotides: TGTGCCAGCAGAGGCGGGAGAAGAGAGACCCAGTACTTC.

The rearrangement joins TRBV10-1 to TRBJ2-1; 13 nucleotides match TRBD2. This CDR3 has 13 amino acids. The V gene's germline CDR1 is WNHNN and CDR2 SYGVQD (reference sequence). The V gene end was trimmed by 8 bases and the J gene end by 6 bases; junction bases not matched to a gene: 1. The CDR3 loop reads CASGLAGVNEQFF. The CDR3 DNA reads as TGCGCCAGCGGACTAGCGGGAGTCAATGAGCAGTTCTTC.

CDR3 DNA: TGCGCCAGCAGCTTTGGGGGCCCTAATTCACCCCTCCACTTT. Translated: CASSFGGPNSPLHF. The chain uses TRBV5-1 and TRBJ1-6, with D tentatively TRBD1 (6 bases). Germline CDR1 SGHRS, CDR2 YFSETQ. This CDR3 is 14 amino acids long. Deletions cut 2 bases from V and 6 bases from J, with 9 bases between.

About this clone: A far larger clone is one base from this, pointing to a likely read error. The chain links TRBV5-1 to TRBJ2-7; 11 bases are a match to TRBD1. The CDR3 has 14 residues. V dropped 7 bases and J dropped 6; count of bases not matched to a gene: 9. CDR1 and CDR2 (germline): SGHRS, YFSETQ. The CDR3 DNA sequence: TGCGCCAGCTGCCCCGGACAGGGGGCGATCGAGCAGTACTTC. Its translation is CASCPGQGAIEQYF.

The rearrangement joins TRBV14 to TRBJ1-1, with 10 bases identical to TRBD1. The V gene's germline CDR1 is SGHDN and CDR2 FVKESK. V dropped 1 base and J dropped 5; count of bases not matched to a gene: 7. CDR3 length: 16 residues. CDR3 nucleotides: TGTGCCAGCAGCCAAGGGGGGACAGGGGTGTCTACTGAAGCTTTCTTT. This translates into CASSQGGTGVSTEAFF.

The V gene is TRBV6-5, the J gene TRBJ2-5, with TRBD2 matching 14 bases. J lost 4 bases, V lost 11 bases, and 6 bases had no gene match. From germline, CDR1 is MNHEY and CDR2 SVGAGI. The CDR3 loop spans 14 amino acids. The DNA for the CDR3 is TGTGCCGTCCGACTAGCGGGAGGGGGAGAGACCCAGTACTTC. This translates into CAVRLAGGGETQYF.

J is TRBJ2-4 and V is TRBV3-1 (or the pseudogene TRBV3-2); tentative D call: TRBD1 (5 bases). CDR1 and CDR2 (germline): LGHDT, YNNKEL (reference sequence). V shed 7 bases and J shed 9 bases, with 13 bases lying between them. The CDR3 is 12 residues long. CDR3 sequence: CASNPGHGIQYF. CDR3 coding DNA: TGTGCCAGCAACCCAGGGCACGGCATTCAGTACTTC.

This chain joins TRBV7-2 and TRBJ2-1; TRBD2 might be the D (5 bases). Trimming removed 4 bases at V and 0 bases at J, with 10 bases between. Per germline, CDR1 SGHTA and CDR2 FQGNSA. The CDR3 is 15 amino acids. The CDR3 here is CASSSGFFSYNEQFF. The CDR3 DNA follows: TGTGCCAGCAGCTCGGGATTCTTCTCCTACAATGAGCAGTTCTTC.

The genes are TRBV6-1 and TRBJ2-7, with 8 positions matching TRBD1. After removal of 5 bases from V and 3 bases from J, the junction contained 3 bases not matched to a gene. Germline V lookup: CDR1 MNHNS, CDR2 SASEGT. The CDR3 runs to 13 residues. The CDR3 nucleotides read TGTGCCAGCAGTAAAGGACAGGGCTACGAGCAGTACTTC. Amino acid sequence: CASSKGQGYEQYF.

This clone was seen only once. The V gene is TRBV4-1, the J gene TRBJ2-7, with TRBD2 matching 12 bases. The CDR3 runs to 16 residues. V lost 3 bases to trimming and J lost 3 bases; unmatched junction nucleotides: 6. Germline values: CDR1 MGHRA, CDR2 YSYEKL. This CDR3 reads CASSQRLAGESYEQYF. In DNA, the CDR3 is TGCGCCAGCAGCCAGCGACTAGCGGGAGAGAGCTACGAGCAGTACTTC.

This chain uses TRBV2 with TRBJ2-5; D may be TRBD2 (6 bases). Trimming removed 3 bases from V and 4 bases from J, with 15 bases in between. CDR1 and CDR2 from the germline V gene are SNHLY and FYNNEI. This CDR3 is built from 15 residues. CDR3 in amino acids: CASSELRGIGETQYF. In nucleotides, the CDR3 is TGTGCCAGCAGTGAGTTGCGCGGGATTGGAGAGACCCAGTACTTC.

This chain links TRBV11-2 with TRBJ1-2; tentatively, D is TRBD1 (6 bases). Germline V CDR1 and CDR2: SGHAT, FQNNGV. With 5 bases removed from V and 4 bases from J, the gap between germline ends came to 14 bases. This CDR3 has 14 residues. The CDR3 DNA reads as TGTGCCAGCAGCCCAGCAGGGGCTGTCTATGGCTACACCTTC. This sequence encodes CASSPAGAVYGYTF.